Sequencing of this T cell receptor beta chain was carried out in a study of blood T cell repertoires in COVID-19 (dated by TCRdb to about 2020). With regard to the full study: Collaborator samples came from the United States, Italy and Spain and covered acute and convalescent phases of COVID-19. Nearly every sample came with metadata listing a de-identified subject ID, COVID-19 status, age in years and sex. Where HLA class I and class II types were available, the types were taken from metadata supplied by the sample provider, not from assay-based typing. Samples came from the ongoing ImmuneRACE study (first 160 participants) plus 1,254 subjects from 6 global collaborators. The material from the prospective study consisted of cDNA or gDNA derived from T cells, B-cell-depleted T cells, or PBMCs. The repertoires were made available in a free public database intended to serve as a resource for research on the immune response to SARS-CoV-2. Subjects who had been exposed to COVID-19, were actively infected with it, or had recovered from it provided the deeply sampled blood TCRbeta repertoires that made up the dataset.

TCRbeta CDR3 regions were amplified from genomic DNA using the immunoSEQ Assay, a bias-controlled multiplex PCR. From the authors' description of their analysis: The number of nucleated cells in each sample was estimated from the amplification of reference gene primers within the assay. Sequence reads were collapsed and filtered to measure the absolute abundance of every unique TCRbeta CDR3 rearrangement. For each sample, productive Simpson clonality was calculated as the square root of Simpson's diversity index over productive rearrangements. What TCRdb holds here is the immuneACCESS table cut down to in-frame rearrangements. Part of the clones is not present; checked against another copy, under half of the missing clones reflect an unresolved V gene, and the others are unexplained. V and J calls and clone size are those listed in that table; D and trimming were worked out from the DNA. The sample yields approximately 150,000 clones; around nine tenths were counted once. Of the sample, about 2.1% falls within the top ten clones.

From the cysteine up to the phenylalanine, the CDR3 has a length of 17 residues. Just the 51-base CDR3 DNA is kept, in frame starting at base 1. The germline V end is reduced by 4 bases and the J end by 2 bases; junction bases left unmatched: 12. The germline V gene sets CDR1 to SGHRS and CDR2 to YFSETQ. A second Seattle source provided samples from volunteer blood donors who had recovered from COVID-19. Collaborating institutions collected whole blood in K2EDTA tubes following their own protocols. For TCRbeta analysis, collaborator samples were shipped as frozen whole blood, as isolated PBMCs, or as DNA extracted from either sample type. The full study reports these points: The quantity of clinical and demographic metadata differed by source and by participant and was supplied without curation.

As regards this clone: There is no known antigen for this receptor. No quality values exist for individual bases; no much larger clone is one base distant.

The source is a man aged 45 to 65 who had recovered from COVID-19. The receptor chain draws on TRBV5-1 and TRBJ2-7; 10 bases in the middle match TRBD1. The sequencing sample was made of peripheral blood. The CDR3 sequence is CASSSAGTGAIPYEQYF. Here is the DNA: TGCGCCAGCAGCAGCGCCGGGACAGGGGCGATCCCCTACGAGCAGTACTTC.